This TCR beta chain was profiled in a study of blood T cell repertoires in COVID-19. Study-level information: Spain, Italy and the United States supplied samples that represented acute and convalescent COVID-19. PBMCs, B-cell-depleted T cells, or T cells were the source of the cDNA or gDNA that made up the material.

TCRdb's table, derived via immunoSEQ multiplex PCR, lists solely in-frame clones and lacks some. The sample lists a few hundred thousand clones; 87% were seen once. The CDR3 consists of 15 residues. Losses at the gene ends were 1 base for V and 9 bases for J; bases not matched to a gene: 6. Germline lookup yields CDR1 LNHDA and CDR2 SQIVND (reference sequence). The receptor was derived from a woman in her twenties or thirties who had recovered from COVID-19. The sample consisted of PBMCs or T cells enriched from blood (not recorded which). This chain uses TRBV19 with TRBJ1-6; 7 bases match TRBD1. This CDR3 is CASSIGSGGLSPLHF. The CDR3 DNA is TGTGCCAGTAGTATAGGGTCAGGGGGTCTTTCACCCCTCCACTTT.